This is a list of T cell receptor beta chains from one sample in a study of CD8 T cells in ankylosing spondylitis. TCRdb passed the 5' RACE reads through MiXCR, listing each CDR3 protein once. This repertoire shows some 140,000 distinct CDR3 sequences, roughly 7.7% found once; its top ten account for 7.3%. The sample comprised synovial fluid, either unsorted or a sorted T cell fraction (not recorded which). Receptors originate from a male donor with ankylosing spondylitis. The CDR3 runs from the conserved cysteine through the conserved F or W. A D gene is named only where the DNA matches it firmly. Rows give clone size only sometimes, using once, few, many, or a class for an expanded clone.

>TRBD2|many|TRBV7-2
CASSQGTINQETQYF
>-|many|TRBV6-2/TRBV6-3
CASSRTANTEAFF
>-|-|TRBV29-1
CSGTDSYGYTF
>-|many|TRBV21-1
CASSKPLRQGGSPAETQYF
>-|many|TRBV7-2
CASSLANYGYTF
>TRBD2|many|TRBV20-1
CSAGGLALRTDTQYF
>-|many|TRBV20-1
CSARQYSNQPQHF
>-|-|TRBV3-1
CASSQAAYGYTF
>-|-|TRBV6-2/TRBV6-3
CASSFYLGGVNTEAFF
>-|few|TRBV7-2
CASSLGWVGYTDTQYF
>-|many|TRBV20-1
CSAPNQNQPQHF
>TRBD1|-|TRBV4-2
CASSQQRWGQGAYGYTF
>-|-|TRBV14
CASSPSPGLTQYF
>-|many|TRBV20-1
CSASTRGQETQYF